The rows below give T cell receptor beta chains drawn from one sample of a study of spatial heterogeneity in lung cancer. TCRdb reanalysed the 5' RACE reads using MiXCR and keeps one entry per CDR3 protein. The sample lists fewer than 20,000 distinct CDR3 sequences, about 19% seen once, with about 14% in the top ten. Sequenced here: PBMCs, sampled at surgery. These receptors originate from a male donor with early-stage non-small cell lung cancer. The CDR3 runs from the conserved cysteine through the conserved F or W. D genes are given only for firm matches. Size is stated for part of the rows, as once, few or many counts, or as a class when the clone is expanded.

size: -; D: TRBD2; J: TRBJ2-2; V: TRBV6-5; CDR3: CASTRAGARTGELFF; DNA: TGTGCCAGCACCCGAGCGGGGGCTAGGACCGGGGAGCTGTTTTTT
size: few; D: TRBD1; J: TRBJ1-4; V: TRBV5-4; CDR3: CASSLGGTEGEKLFF; DNA: TGTGCCAGCAGCTTGGGTGGGACAGAGGGTGAAAAACTGTTTTTT
size: few; D: TRBD1; J: TRBJ2-3; V: TRBV29-1; CDR3: CSVQVLGQGTDTQYF; DNA: TGCAGCGTCCAAGTCCTGGGACAGGGGACAGATACGCAGTATTTT
size: many; D: -; J: TRBJ1-2; V: TRBV5-6; CDR3: CASSLSGQVNYGYTF; DNA: TGTGCCAGCAGCTTGTCGGGTCAGGTTAACTATGGCTACACCTTC
size: many; D: TRBD2; J: TRBJ2-5; V: TRBV29-1; CDR3: CSVEDPAGKGDQETQYF; DNA: TGCAGCGTTGAAGACCCAGCGGGGAAGGGTGACCAAGAGACCCAGTACTTC
size: many; D: TRBD1; J: TRBJ2-7; V: TRBV12-3/TRBV12-4; CDR3: CASSSPGQGLLQQYF; DNA: TGTGCCAGCAGTTCCCCGGGACAGGGACTACTTCAGCAGTACTTC
size: -; D: -; J: TRBJ1-1; V: TRBV3-1; CDR3: CASSQAPQGLGTEAFF; DNA: TGTGCCAGCAGCCAAGCCCCTCAGGGATTGGGGACTGAAGCTTTCTTT
size: many; D: TRBD2; J: TRBJ2-1; V: TRBV7-2; CDR3: CASSLKRGADNEQFF; DNA: TGTGCCAGCAGCTTAAAGCGGGGGGCCGACAATGAGCAGTTCTTC
size: few; D: -; J: TRBJ2-7; V: TRBV7-6; CDR3: CASSPGHMSDEQYF; DNA: TGTGCCAGCAGTCCGGGACACATGAGTGACGAGCAGTACTTC
size: -; D: -; J: TRBJ2-5; V: TRBV7-8; CDR3: CASSLWGGKETQYF; DNA: TGTGCCAGCAGCTTATGGGGGGGCAAGGAGACCCAGTACTTC
size: many; D: TRBD1; J: TRBJ1-6; V: TRBV19; CDR3: CASSMGTGGNSPLHF; DNA: TGTGCCAGTAGTATGGGGACAGGGGGTAATTCACCCCTCCACTTT
size: -; D: TRBD2; J: TRBJ2-5; V: TRBV20-1; CDR3: CSARDGGGAVKTQYF; DNA: TGCAGTGCTAGAGATGGCGGGGGGGCCGTGAAGACCCAGTACTTC
size: many; D: -; J: TRBJ1-4; V: TRBV5-6; CDR3: CASSLDEKLFF; DNA: TGTGCCAGCAGCTTAGATGAAAAACTGTTTTTT
size: few; D: TRBD2; J: TRBJ2-1; V: TRBV7-2; CDR3: CASSLEAGGRSYNEQFF; DNA: TGTGCCAGCAGCTTAGAAGCGGGGGGCCGCTCCTACAATGAGCAGTTCTTC
size: many; D: -; J: TRBJ2-1; V: TRBV7-9; CDR3: CASSFFGSSYNEQFF; DNA: TGTGCCAGCAGCTTTTTTGGAAGCTCCTACAATGAGCAGTTCTTC
size: medium-sized; D: -; J: TRBJ2-2; V: TRBV29-1; CDR3: CSAKKDGGFTGELFF; DNA: TGCAGCGCCAAGAAAGATGGGGGATTCACCGGGGAGCTGTTTTTT
size: many; D: TRBD2; J: TRBJ2-7; V: TRBV9; CDR3: CASSVEGEAGAYEQYF; DNA: TGTGCCAGCAGCGTAGAAGGGGAAGCGGGGGCCTACGAGCAGTACTTC
size: many; D: -; J: TRBJ2-2; V: TRBV5-1; CDR3: CASRGDTGELFF; DNA: TGCGCCAGCAGGGGGGACACCGGGGAGCTGTTTTTT
size: -; D: -; J: TRBJ2-7; V: TRBV9; CDR3: CASSVDGFSYEQYF; DNA: TGTGCCAGCAGCGTAGATGGGTTCTCCTACGAGCAGTACTTC
size: -; D: -; J: TRBJ2-6; V: TRBV9; CDR3: CASRENSGANVLTF; DNA: TGTGCCAGCAGGGAAAACTCTGGGGCCAACGTCCTGACTTTC
size: few; D: TRBD2; J: TRBJ2-1; V: TRBV5-6; CDR3: CASGASGAYNEQFF; DNA: TGTGCCAGCGGGGCTAGCGGGGCCTACAATGAGCAGTTCTTC
size: few; D: -; J: TRBJ2-1; V: TRBV4-1; CDR3: CASSQESGNYNEQFF; DNA: TGCGCCAGCAGCCAAGAGTCGGGAAACTACAATGAGCAGTTCTTC
size: medium-sized; D: -; J: TRBJ2-1; V: TRBV7-3; CDR3: CASSLTLYNEQFF; DNA: TGTGCCAGCAGCTTAACGCTATACAATGAGCAGTTCTTC
size: many; D: TRBD1; J: TRBJ2-5; V: TRBV5-4; CDR3: CASSPGTVQETQYF; DNA: TGTGCCAGCAGCCCCGGGACAGTTCAAGAGACCCAGTACTTC
size: -; D: -; J: TRBJ1-6; V: TRBV5-6; CDR3: CASSPGNYNSPLHF; DNA: TGTGCCAGCAGCCCCGGGAATTATAATTCACCCCTCCACTTT
size: medium-sized; D: -; J: TRBJ2-3; V: TRBV20-1; CDR3: CSARRDGTDTQYF; DNA: TGCAGTGCTAGGCGGGACGGCACAGATACGCAGTATTTT
size: many; D: -; J: TRBJ2-5; V: TRBV5-1; CDR3: CASTLTGSQETQYF; DNA: TGCGCCAGCACCTTGACAGGATCCCAAGAGACCCAGTACTTC
size: medium-sized; D: -; J: TRBJ2-5; V: TRBV6-6; CDR3: CASSQGWETQYF; DNA: TGTGCCAGCAGCCAGGGCTGGGAGACCCAGTACTTC
size: -; D: -; J: TRBJ2-5; V: TRBV2; CDR3: CASSPIQGGPQETQYF; DNA: TGTGCCAGCAGTCCTATACAAGGAGGACCACAAGAGACCCAGTACTTC
size: many; D: -; J: TRBJ2-7; V: TRBV20-1; CDR3: CSASTSSSYEQYF; DNA: TGCAGTGCTAGCACTAGCTCCTCCTACGAGCAGTACTTC
size: medium-sized; D: -; J: TRBJ2-1; V: TRBV10-3; CDR3: CAISDDRSNYNEQFF; DNA: TGTGCCATCAGTGACGACAGGTCCAATTACAATGAGCAGTTCTTC
size: -; D: -; J: TRBJ2-3; V: TRBV27; CDR3: CASSLSGATDTQYF; DNA: TGTGCCAGCAGTTTATCAGGGGCCACAGATACGCAGTATTTT
size: -; D: -; J: TRBJ2-7; V: TRBV29-1; CDR3: CSVTQGSEQYF; DNA: TGCAGCGTTACACAGGGATCCGAGCAGTACTTC
size: few; D: -; J: TRBJ2-3; V: TRBV7-6; CDR3: CASSLVEDTQYF; DNA: TGTGCCAGCAGCTTAGTAGAGGATACGCAGTATTTT
size: -; D: -; J: TRBJ1-2; V: TRBV12-5; CDR3: CASGLVQDFRYTF; DNA: TGTGCTAGTGGTTTGGTTCAGGATTTTCGCTACACCTTC
size: many; D: TRBD2; J: TRBJ2-3; V: TRBV12-3/TRBV12-4; CDR3: CASSPSAGEADTQYF; DNA: TGTGCCAGCAGTCCCTCAGCGGGGGAGGCAGATACGCAGTATTTT
size: medium-sized; D: TRBD2; J: TRBJ2-5; V: TRBV5-1; CDR3: CASSLVGLADQETQYF; DNA: TGCGCCAGCAGCTTGGTGGGACTAGCGGATCAAGAGACCCAGTACTTC
size: many; D: -; J: TRBJ2-2; V: TRBV7-8; CDR3: CASSPVTAGSTGELFF; DNA: TGTGCCAGCAGCCCCGTTACGGCAGGGTCGACCGGGGAGCTGTTTTTT
size: many; D: -; J: TRBJ2-5; V: TRBV5-1; CDR3: CASSFEKTQYF; DNA: TGCGCCAGCAGCTTCGAGAAGACCCAGTACTTC
size: many; D: -; J: TRBJ1-1; V: TRBV11-2; CDR3: CASSLAGVRNTEAFF; DNA: TGTGCCAGCAGCTTAGCAGGGGTGCGGAACACTGAAGCTTTCTTT
size: many; D: TRBD1; J: TRBJ2-1; V: TRBV2; CDR3: CASSEGTGTHNEQFF; DNA: TGTGCCAGCAGTGAAGGGACAGGGACACACAATGAGCAGTTCTTC
size: -; D: -; J: TRBJ1-1; V: TRBV6-5; CDR3: CASSYSNKNTEPFF; DNA: TGTGCCAGCAGTTACTCGAACAAGAACACTGAACCTTTCTTT
size: few; D: -; J: TRBJ1-1; V: TRBV14; CDR3: CASSQDWHNTEAFF; DNA: TGTGCCAGCAGCCAAGATTGGCATAACACTGAAGCTTTCTTT
size: many; D: TRBD2; J: TRBJ2-5; V: TRBV6-5; CDR3: CASSYSLSGGPKKYF; DNA: TGTGCCAGCAGTTACTCGCTTAGCGGGGGGCCCAAGAAGTACTTC
size: medium-sized; D: TRBD1; J: TRBJ1-2; V: TRBV18; CDR3: CASSPSQGATPYGYTF; DNA: TGTGCCAGCTCACCCTCACAGGGGGCGACACCCTATGGCTACACCTTC
size: many; D: TRBD1; J: TRBJ1-1; V: TRBV5-1; CDR3: CASSWGLGQRNTEAFF; DNA: TGCGCCAGCAGCTGGGGATTGGGACAGCGGAACACTGAAGCTTTCTTT
size: many; D: TRBD1; J: TRBJ2-5; V: TRBV29-1; CDR3: CSADRGQETQYF; DNA: TGCAGCGCCGACAGGGGGCAGGAGACCCAGTACTTC
size: many; D: -; J: TRBJ1-4; V: TRBV11-2; CDR3: CASSLGLNEKLFF; DNA: TGTGCCAGCAGCTTAGGTCTAAATGAAAAACTGTTTTTT
size: many; D: -; J: TRBJ2-7; V: TRBV2; CDR3: CASMAQQRGEQYF; DNA: TGTGCCAGCATGGCACAGCAAAGGGGCGAGCAGTACTTC
size: -; D: -; J: TRBJ2-2; V: TRBV3-1; CDR3: CASSQVGGGPNTGELFF; DNA: TGTGCCAGCAGCCAAGTTGGAGGGGGACCGAACACCGGGGAGCTGTTTTTT
size: many; D: -; J: TRBJ2-5; V: TRBV11-3; CDR3: CASSLGHKETQYF; DNA: TGTGCCAGCAGCTTGGGCCACAAAGAGACCCAGTACTTC
size: -; D: -; J: TRBJ2-5; V: TRBV9; CDR3: CASSRQGMGQETQYF; DNA: TGTGCCAGCAGCAGGCAGGGGATGGGACAAGAGACCCAGTACTTC